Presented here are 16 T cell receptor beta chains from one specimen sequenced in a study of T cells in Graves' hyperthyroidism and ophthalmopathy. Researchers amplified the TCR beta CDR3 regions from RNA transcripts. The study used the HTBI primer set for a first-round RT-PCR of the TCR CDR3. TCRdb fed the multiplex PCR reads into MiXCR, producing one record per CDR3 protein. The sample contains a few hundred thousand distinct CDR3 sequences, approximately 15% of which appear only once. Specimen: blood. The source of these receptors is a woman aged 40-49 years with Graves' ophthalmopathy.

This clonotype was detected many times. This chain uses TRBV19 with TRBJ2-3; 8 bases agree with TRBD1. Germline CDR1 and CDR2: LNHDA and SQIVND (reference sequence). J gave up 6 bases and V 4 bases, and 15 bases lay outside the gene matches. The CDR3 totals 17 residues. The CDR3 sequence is CASSTPGQGRGWDTQYF. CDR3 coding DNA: TGTGCCAGTAGTACCCCCGGACAGGGACGAGGATGGGATACGCAGTATTTT.

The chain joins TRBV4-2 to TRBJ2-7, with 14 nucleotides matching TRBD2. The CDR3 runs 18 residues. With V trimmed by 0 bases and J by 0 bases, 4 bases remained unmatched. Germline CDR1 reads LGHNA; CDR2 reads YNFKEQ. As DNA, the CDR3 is TGTGCCAGCAGCCAAGAAGGGACTAGCGGGAGTTTCTCCTACGAGCAGTACTTC. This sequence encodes CASSQEGTSGSFSYEQYF.

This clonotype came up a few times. The CDR3 bases are TGTGCCAGCAGCTTGGGCAATCAAGCTTTCTTT. Its protein is CASSLGNQAFF. The V gene is TRBV5-6, the J gene TRBJ1-1; the D is unclear. The germline V gene encodes CDR1 SGHDT and CDR2 YYEEEE. Between the trimmed V and J ends, which lost 0 bases and 9 bases, there was a span of 6 bases. The CDR3 is made up of 11 amino acids.

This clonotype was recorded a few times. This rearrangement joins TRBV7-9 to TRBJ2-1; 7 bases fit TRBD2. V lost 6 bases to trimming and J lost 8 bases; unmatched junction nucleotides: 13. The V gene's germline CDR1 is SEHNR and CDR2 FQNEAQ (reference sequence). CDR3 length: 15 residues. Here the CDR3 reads CASSSSVPSGYEQFF. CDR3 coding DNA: TGTGCCAGCAGTAGCAGTGTTCCTAGCGGTTATGAGCAGTTCTTC.

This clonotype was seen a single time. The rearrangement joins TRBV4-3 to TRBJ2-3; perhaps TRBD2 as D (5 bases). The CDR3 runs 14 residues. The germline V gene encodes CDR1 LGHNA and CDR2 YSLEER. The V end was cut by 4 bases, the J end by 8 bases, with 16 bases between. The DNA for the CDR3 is TGCGCCAGCAGCCGAGGAGGCGTTTCTGGTACGCAGTATTTT. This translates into CASSRGGVSGTQYF.

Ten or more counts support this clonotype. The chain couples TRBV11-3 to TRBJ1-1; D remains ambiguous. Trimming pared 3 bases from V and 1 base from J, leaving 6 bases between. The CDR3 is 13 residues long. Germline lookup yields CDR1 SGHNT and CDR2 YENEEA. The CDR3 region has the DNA TGTGCCAGCAGCTTCTCTTGGAACACTGAAGCTTTCTTT. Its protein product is CASSFSWNTEAFF.

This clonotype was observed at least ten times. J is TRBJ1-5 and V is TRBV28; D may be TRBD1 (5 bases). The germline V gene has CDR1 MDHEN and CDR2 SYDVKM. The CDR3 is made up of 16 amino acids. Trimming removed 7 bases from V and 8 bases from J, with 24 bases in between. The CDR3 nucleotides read TGTGCCAGCACCACCCTAGCGGGGACCAGGAATAAGCCCCAGCATTTT. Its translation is CASTTLAGTRNKPQHF.

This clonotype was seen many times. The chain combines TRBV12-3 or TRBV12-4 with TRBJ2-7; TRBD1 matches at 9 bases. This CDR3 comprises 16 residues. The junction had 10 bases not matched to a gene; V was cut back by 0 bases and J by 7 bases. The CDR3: CASSLASGTGIAEQYF. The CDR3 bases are TGTGCCAGCAGTTTAGCGTCCGGGACAGGGATAGCTGAGCAGTACTTC.

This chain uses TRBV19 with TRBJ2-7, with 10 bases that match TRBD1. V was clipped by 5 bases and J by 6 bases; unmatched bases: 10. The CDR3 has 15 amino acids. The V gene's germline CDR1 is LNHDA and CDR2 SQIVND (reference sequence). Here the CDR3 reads CASSHSGTGEFEQYF. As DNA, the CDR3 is TGTGCCAGTAGTCACTCCGGGACAGGGGAGTTCGAGCAGTACTTC. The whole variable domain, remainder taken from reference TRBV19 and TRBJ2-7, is DGGITQSPKYLFRKEGQNVTLSCEQNLNHDAMYWYRQDPGQGLRLIYYSQIVNDFQKGDIAEGYSVSREKKESFPLTVTSAQKNPTAFYLCASSHSGTGEFEQYFGPGTRLTVT.

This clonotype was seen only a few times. This CDR3 reads CASSDRPGGQETQYF. The CDR3 DNA reads as TGTGCCAGTAGCGACCGTCCGGGAGGTCAAGAGACCCAGTACTTC. The V and J genes are TRBV19 and TRBJ2-5; 7 positions match TRBD2. The V and J ends lost 6 bases and 2 bases, in that order; junction bases with no gene match: 9. The CDR3 totals 15 residues. Germline V gene lookup returns CDR1 LNHDA and CDR2 SQIVND (reference sequence).

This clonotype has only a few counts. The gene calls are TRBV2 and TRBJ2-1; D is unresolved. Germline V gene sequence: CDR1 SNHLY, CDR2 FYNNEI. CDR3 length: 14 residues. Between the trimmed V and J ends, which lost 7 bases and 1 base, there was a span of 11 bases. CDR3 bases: TGTGCCAGCACAAGCAGCGCTTCCTACAATGAGCAGTTCTTC. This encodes CASTSSASYNEQFF. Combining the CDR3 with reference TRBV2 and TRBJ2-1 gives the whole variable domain EPEVTQTPSHQVTQMGQEVILRCVPISNHLYFYWYRQILGQKVEFLVSFYNNEISEKSEIFDDQFSVERPDGSNFTLKIRSTKLEDSAMYFCASTSSASYNEQFFGPGTRLTVL.

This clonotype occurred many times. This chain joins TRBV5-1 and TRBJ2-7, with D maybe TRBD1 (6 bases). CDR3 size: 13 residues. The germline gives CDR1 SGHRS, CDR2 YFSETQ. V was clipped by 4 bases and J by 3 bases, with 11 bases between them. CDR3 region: CASSIDRFYEQYF. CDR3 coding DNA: TGCGCCAGCAGCATCGACAGGTTCTACGAGCAGTACTTC. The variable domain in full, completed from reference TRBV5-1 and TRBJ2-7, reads KAGVTQTPRYLIKTRGQQVTLSCSPISGHRSVSWYQQTPGQGLQFLFEYFSETQRNKGNFPGRFSGRQFSNSRSEMNVSTLELGDSALYLCASSIDRFYEQYFGPGTRLTVT.

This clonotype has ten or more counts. CDR3 DNA sequence: TGTGCCAGCAGTGTTGTCGCGGAACAGGGAGGCTACGAGCAGTACTTC. Its protein product is CASSVVAEQGGYEQYF. The J gene is TRBJ2-7, the V gene TRBV6-1, with D possibly being TRBD1 or TRBD2 (6 bases each). Germline CDR1 is MNHNS and CDR2 is SASEGT. This CDR3 is 16 amino acids long. V was clipped by 4 bases and J by 3 bases, with 19 bases between them.

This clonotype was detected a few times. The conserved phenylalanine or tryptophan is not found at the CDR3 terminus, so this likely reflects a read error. The CDR3 DNA reads as TGTGCCAGCAGCCAAACAGGCAGGGCTTTCAACACTGAAGCTTTCCTT. The encoded protein is CASSQTGRAFNTEAFL. V usage is TRBV3-1 and J usage is TRBJ1-1, with D maybe TRBD1 (5 bases). The germline V gene encodes CDR1 LGHDT and CDR2 YNNKEL (reference sequence). Trimming stripped 2 bases from V and 2 bases from J, with 15 bases between. The CDR3 spans 16 residues.

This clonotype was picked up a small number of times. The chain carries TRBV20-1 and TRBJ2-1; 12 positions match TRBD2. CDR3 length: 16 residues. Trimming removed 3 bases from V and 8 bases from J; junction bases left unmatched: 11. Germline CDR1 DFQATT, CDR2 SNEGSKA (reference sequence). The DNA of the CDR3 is TGCAGTGCTAGTCCTCTGACTAGCGGGAGTTTCTATGAGCAGTTCTTC. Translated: CSASPLTSGSFYEQFF.

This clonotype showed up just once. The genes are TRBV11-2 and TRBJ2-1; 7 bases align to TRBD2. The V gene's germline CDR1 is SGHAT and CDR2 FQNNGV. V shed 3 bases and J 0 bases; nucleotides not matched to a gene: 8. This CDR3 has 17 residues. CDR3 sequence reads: CASSLISGSSSYNEQFF. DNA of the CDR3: TGTGCCAGCAGCTTGATTAGCGGGTCGAGCTCCTACAATGAGCAGTTCTTC.